This TCR beta chain came from a study of OX40 agonist ivuxolimab in advanced cancers. The overall study: An agonistic anti-OX40 (CD134) antibody, ivuxolimab, was used to treat the patients.

Repertoires were generated with immunoSEQ multiplex PCR, while TCRdb's copy carries only in-frame clones and drops some. This table has 71,000 or so clones, more than 75% appearing once. The study sampled blood at baseline, cycle 4 day 1, and cycle 7 day 1. This CDR3 is built from 15 residues. Germline V CDR1 and CDR2: LGHNA, YNFKEQ. V gave up 2 bases and J gave up 1 base, with 11 bases separating them. The sample consisted of CD4+ or CD8+ T cells sorted from blood, taken in a trial of the OX40 agonist ivuxolimab. The chain combines TRBV4-2 with TRBJ1-1; a weak D match, TRBD1 (6 bases). The clonotype was recovered from an adult with an advanced solid tumor such as melanoma, head and neck, liver or kidney cancer. In DNA form, the CDR3 reads TGTGCCAGCAGCCAACGCTGGGGACAGAACACTGAAGCTTTCTTT. It is translated as CASSQRWGQNTEAFF.